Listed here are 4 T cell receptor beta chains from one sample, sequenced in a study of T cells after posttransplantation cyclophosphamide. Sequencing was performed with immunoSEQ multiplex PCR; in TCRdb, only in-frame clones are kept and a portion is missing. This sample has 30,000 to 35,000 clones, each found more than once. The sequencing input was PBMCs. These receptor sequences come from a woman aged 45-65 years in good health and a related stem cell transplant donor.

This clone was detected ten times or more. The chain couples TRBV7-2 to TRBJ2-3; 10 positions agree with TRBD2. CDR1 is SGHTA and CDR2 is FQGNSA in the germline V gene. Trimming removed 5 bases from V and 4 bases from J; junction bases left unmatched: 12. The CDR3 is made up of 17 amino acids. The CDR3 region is CASSRAASGSFSDTQYF. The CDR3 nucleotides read TGTGCCAGCAGCCGAGCGGCTAGCGGGAGCTTCTCAGATACGCAGTATTTT.

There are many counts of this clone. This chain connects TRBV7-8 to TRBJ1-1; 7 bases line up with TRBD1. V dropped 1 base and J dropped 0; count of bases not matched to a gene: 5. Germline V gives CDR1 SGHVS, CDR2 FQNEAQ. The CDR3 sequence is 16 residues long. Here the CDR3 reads CASSLGPGQLNTEAFF. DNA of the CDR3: TGTGCCAGCAGCTTAGGCCCGGGACAGCTGAACACTGAAGCTTTCTTT.

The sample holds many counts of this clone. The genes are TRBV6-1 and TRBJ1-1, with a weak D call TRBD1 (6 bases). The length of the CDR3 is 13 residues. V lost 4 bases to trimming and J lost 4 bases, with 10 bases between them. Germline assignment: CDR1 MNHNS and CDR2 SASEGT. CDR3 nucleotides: TGTGCCAGCAGTGCCGGCAGGGGCACTGAAGCTTTCTTT. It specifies CASSAGRGTEAFF.

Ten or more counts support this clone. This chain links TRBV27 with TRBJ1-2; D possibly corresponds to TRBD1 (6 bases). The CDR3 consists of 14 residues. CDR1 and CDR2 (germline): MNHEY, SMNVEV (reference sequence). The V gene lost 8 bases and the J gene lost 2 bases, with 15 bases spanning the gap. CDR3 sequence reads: CASGPDRSNYGYTF. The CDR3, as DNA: TGTGCCAGCGGTCCCGACAGGTCGAACTATGGCTACACCTTC.